This TCR beta chain is from a study of shared clonotypes between healthy human individuals. The protocol was immunoSEQ multiplex PCR, while the TCRdb copy is restricted to in-frame clones and leaves out a portion. There are over a million clones in the sample; around 82% occur only once, and roughly 0.65% lies in the top ten. The study separated CD4+ cells into CD45RA+ naive and CD45RA-negative memory subsets. CDR3 length: 11 residues. Deletions cut 5 bases from V and 0 bases from J, with 2 bases between. Germline V lookup: CDR1 SNHLY, CDR2 FYNNEI. This clone showed up just a few times. This sample includes further DNA sequences coding for the same CDR3.

The material sequenced was memory CD4+ T cells from PBMCs. Subset noted: CD45RA-negative fraction. This TCR came from a man younger than 35 in good health. Some clones in this sample may be carry-over from other donors' samples. The rearrangement joins TRBV2 to TRBJ2-7; D uncertain. The CDR3 sequence is CASSSSYEQYF. CDR3 coding DNA: TGTGCCAGCAGTAGCTCCTACGAGCAGTACTTC.